This entry is about one T cell receptor (beta chain). There is no known antigen for this receptor. There are no base qualities to consult, and no much larger clone falls within one base. The data originate from a study of T cell changes during pregnancy in multiple sclerosis (dated by TCRdb to the late 2010s). In terms of the full investigation: The study examined how the T cell repertoire changed over the course of pregnancy in women with multiple sclerosis.

V is shortened by 1 base, J by 8 bases, and the region joining them spans 14 bases. From a lookup of the germline V gene (reference sequence), CDR1 and CDR2 are GTSNPN and SVGIG. The CDR3, from cysteine to phenylalanine, totals 13 residues. The only DNA kept is the CDR3, 39 bases in frame from the first base. The library came from the immunoSEQ multiplex PCR assay. In TCRdb, the immuneACCESS table is reduced to in-frame sequences with V and J assigned. These tables do not hold every clone; where another copy was compared, an unresolved V gene accounts for under half, and the others remain unexplained. The sample table holds around 69,000 clones, of which more than 90% were seen once. Approximately 2.1% of the sample is in the top ten clones.

The origin of this receptor is a female donor in good health, enrolled as a control in a pregnancy study. The material sequenced was peripheral blood, taken in the second trimester of pregnancy. The chain joins TRBV30 to TRBJ1-1; the D region possibly corresponds to TRBD1 (6 bases align). The encoded CDR3 is CAWSAQGQGEAFF. The sequence in DNA is TGTGCCTGGAGTGCACAGGGCCAAGGGGAAGCTTTCTTT. The CDR3, completed at both ends by the reference TRBV30 and TRBJ1-1 genes, gives the full variable domain SQTIHQWPATLVQPVGSPLSLECTVEGTSNPNLYWYRQAAGRGLQLLFYSVGIGQISSEVPQNLSASRPQDRQFILSSKKLLLSDSGFYLCAWSAQGQGEAFFGQGTRLTVV.